The 2 T cell receptor beta chains below all came from one sample that was sequenced in a study of blood T cell repertoires in COVID-19 (dated by TCRdb to 2020 to 2022). The library was produced with the immunoSEQ multiplex PCR assay. This is the immuneACCESS table as TCRdb keeps it, with only in-frame sequences that have V and J called. A part of the clones is gone; compared with another copy, unresolved V genes explain less than half, and the rest is unexplained. The sample table lists some 130,000 clones, 70% to 85% of them with a count of one. The ten largest account for approximately 11% of the sample. The sequencing sample was made of peripheral blood. The receptors shown here come from a man between 60 and 70 years old who had recovered from COVID-19.

Regarding this clone: This sample includes further DNA sequences coding for the same CDR3. Here the CDR3 DNA reads TGTGCCTGGAGGGGACAGGGAAATTCACCCCTCCACTTT. As protein: CAWRGQGNSPLHF. This chain uses TRBV30 with TRBJ1-6; 9 nucleotides line up with TRBD1. J was trimmed by 7 bases and V by 3 bases; bases with no gene match: 1. Germline CDR1 reads GTSNPN; CDR2 reads SVGIG (reference sequence). The CDR3 runs 13 residues.

This clone has just a few counts. The chain combines TRBV1 with TRBJ1-3; TRBD1 is the table's D call and was not checked against the DNA. TRBV1 represents a pseudogene. The CDR3 covers 19 residues. CDR3: CTSSPYRDIKISSGNTIYF. CDR3 in DNA: TGCACCAGCAGCCCCTACCGGGACATAAAGATATCCTCCGGAAACACCATATATTTT.